Following are 29 T cell receptor beta chains from one sample sequenced in a study of blood T cell repertoires in COVID-19. Produced via immunoSEQ multiplex PCR; TCRdb's table is partial and in-frame only. The table records 250,000 or so clones, around 93% of them present only once. Material: PBMCs or T cells enriched from blood (not recorded which). The origin of the receptors is a man aged 40-49 years who had been exposed to COVID-19.

The V and J genes are TRBV7-2 and TRBJ1-6; TRBD1 is a possible D gene (6 bases). The V end was cut by 4 bases, the J end by 10 bases, with 14 bases between. The CDR3 spans 14 residues. Germline assignment: CDR1 SGHTA and CDR2 FQGNSA. CDR3 DNA sequence: TGTGCCAGCAGCTCTACAGGGATACGATCACCCCTCCACTTT. Its protein is CASSSTGIRSPLHF.

CDR3 in DNA: TGTGCCAGCAGACAAGGGGCTGGGGCTGAAGCTTTCTTT. Translated: CASRQGAGAEAFF. V gene TRBV12-3 or TRBV12-4 combines with J gene TRBJ1-1, with D possibly matching TRBD1 (5 bases). The CDR3 loop spans 13 amino acids. V gave up 6 bases and J gave up 6 bases, with 14 bases separating them.

The chain combines TRBV19 with TRBJ1-5; TRBD1 is a possible D gene (5 bases). Trimming stripped 3 bases from V and 4 bases from J, with 10 bases between. Germline V gene lookup returns CDR1 LNHDA and CDR2 SQIVND (reference sequence). CDR3 length: 14 residues. The CDR3 here is CASSIIQANQPQHF. The DNA of the CDR3 is TGTGCCAGTAGTATTATACAGGCAAATCAGCCCCAGCATTTT.

This chain links TRBV6-5 with TRBJ1-1; D ambiguous. CDR1 and CDR2 (germline): MNHEY, SVGAGI. V lost 7 bases, J lost 0 bases, and 9 bases lay in between. This CDR3 is 13 amino acids long. CDR3 in DNA: TGTGCCAGCACGGTTTCGATGAACACTGAAGCTTTCTTT. This sequence encodes CASTVSMNTEAFF.

The gene calls are TRBV5-1 and TRBJ1-4; 8 nucleotides align to TRBD1. The CDR3 runs 15 residues. V gave up 4 bases and J gave up 5 bases; unmatched junction bases: 7. Germline V gene lookup returns CDR1 SGHRS and CDR2 YFSETQ. The CDR3 DNA sequence: TGCGCCAGCAGCCCTCCGGGACAGGAGAATGAAAAACTGTTTTTT. It translates to CASSPPGQENEKLFF.

In DNA, the CDR3 is TGTGCCAGCACCCAGACAGGGGGTAGCACTGAAGCTTTCTTT. It translates to CASTQTGGSTEAFF. The rearrangement uses TRBV6-5 and TRBJ1-1, with TRBD1 matching 9 bases. Losses at the gene ends were 7 bases for V and 4 bases for J; bases not matched to a gene: 7. The CDR3 consists of 14 residues. Germline CDR1 is MNHEY and CDR2 is SVGAGI.

The chain carries TRBV7-8 and TRBJ2-7, with unresolved D. V dropped 5 bases and J dropped 0 bases, with 8 bases sitting between them. The length of the CDR3 is 13 residues. Germline V gives CDR1 SGHVS, CDR2 FQNEAQ. The CDR3 sequence: CASSRPSSYEQYF. The DNA for the CDR3 is TGTGCCAGCAGCCGACCCAGCTCCTACGAGCAGTACTTC.

This clone was found once. The gene calls are TRBV14 and TRBJ2-5, with a tentative D call TRBD1 (6 bases). This CDR3 comprises 15 residues. The germline CDR1 and CDR2 sequences are SGHDN and FVKESK. V was cut by 3 bases and J by 3 bases, with 14 bases left in between. The CDR3 nucleotides read TGTGCCAGCAGCCAGGTAGCAGGGGAAGAAGAGACCCAGTACTTC. Translating it yields CASSQVAGEEETQYF.

The J gene is TRBJ1-6, the V gene TRBV5-4; TRBD1 matches at 7 bases. CDR3 size: 15 residues. CDR1 SGHNT and CDR2 YYREEE come from the germline V gene (reference sequence). V lost 1 base to trimming and J lost 6 bases; unmatched junction nucleotides: 4. The CDR3, as DNA: TGTGCCAGCAGCTTGCCAGGGGACAGTAATTCACCCCTCCACTTT. Translated: CASSLPGDSNSPLHF.

The V and J genes are TRBV7-2 and TRBJ2-5, with 8 bases fitting TRBD2. Germline V gene lookup returns CDR1 SGHTA and CDR2 FQGNSA. The CDR3 is 14 amino acids. V lost 5 bases and J lost 5; bases outside the gene matches: 7. CDR3: CASSPWTSPETQYF. The CDR3 DNA reads TGTGCCAGCAGCCCCTGGACTAGCCCGGAGACCCAGTACTTC.

A single count supports this clone. This chain uses TRBV7-9 with TRBJ1-3, with D tentatively TRBD1 (5 bases). Trimming shortened V by 1 base and J by 4 bases, and 11 bases separated the two germline ends. The CDR3 has 15 residues. Germline assignment: CDR1 SEHNR and CDR2 FQNEAQ (reference sequence). The CDR3 nucleotides read TGTGCCAGCAGCTTAGTCGGGGGACCCGGAAACACCATATATTTT. Its translation is CASSLVGGPGNTIYF. Drawing the rest from reference TRBV7-9 and TRBJ1-3, the complete variable domain is DTGVSQNPRHKITKRGQNVTFRCDPISEHNRLYWYRQTLGQGPEFLTYFQNEAQLEKSRLLSDRFSAERPKGSFSTLEIQRTEQGDSAMYLCASSLVGGPGNTIYFGEGSWLTVV.

The chain couples TRBV5-1 to TRBJ2-6; the D gene is possibly TRBD2 (5 bases). This CDR3 is built from 17 residues. Germline CDR1 SGHRS, CDR2 YFSETQ. V shed 3 bases and J shed 0 bases, with 13 bases lying between them. The CDR3 nucleotides are TGCGCCAGCAGCTGGACGGGGATCCTCTCTGGGGCCAACGTCCTGACTTTC. It is translated as CASSWTGILSGANVLTF.

This CDR3 is CATSDMLASSYNEQFF. Written as DNA, the CDR3 is TGTGCCACCAGTGATATGCTAGCCAGCTCCTACAATGAGCAGTTCTTC. The chain couples TRBV24-1 to TRBJ2-1; a weak D match, TRBD2 (5 bases). Trimming cost V 3 bases and J 0 bases, with 11 bases left between them. This CDR3 contains 16 residues. Germline values: CDR1 KGHDR, CDR2 SFDVKD.

The chain couples TRBV4-1 to TRBJ2-3; tentative D call: TRBD2 (5 bases). The CDR3 is made up of 16 amino acids. V shed 1 base and J shed 2 bases, with 13 bases lying between them. Germline V CDR1 and CDR2: MGHRA, YSYEKL. This CDR3 reads CASSQGRLLSTDTQYF. CDR3 nucleotides: TGCGCCAGCAGCCAAGGACGACTATTATCCACAGATACGCAGTATTTT.

The J gene is TRBJ2-7, the V gene TRBV28, with TRBD2 matching 10 bases. The CDR3 is made up of 16 amino acids. Germline CDR1 and CDR2: MDHEN and SYDVKM. With 6 bases clipped from V and 2 bases from J, the junction kept 10 bases outside the gene matches. The CDR3 nucleotides are TGTGCCAGCAGCCTGACCTCTAGCGGGGGAACCTACGAGCAGTACTTC. Residues: CASSLTSSGGTYEQYF.

The chain employs TRBV27 and TRBJ2-7; maybe TRBD1 (6 bases). Germline CDR1 and CDR2: MNHEY and SMNVEV (reference sequence). The CDR3 extends over 15 amino acids. V lost 3 bases and J 2 bases, leaving 14 bases between the germline ends. The CDR3 DNA reads TGTGCCAGCAGTTTTTTCAGGGGCGACGCCTACGAGCAGTACTTC. Protein: CASSFFRGDAYEQYF.

The rearrangement joins TRBV6-5 to TRBJ1-6; D is uncertain. V shed 5 bases and J shed 7 bases, with 12 bases lying between them. CDR1 is MNHEY, CDR2 SVGAGI, per germline. This CDR3 has 14 amino acids. The CDR3 protein is CASSPLQPNSPLHF. The CDR3 bases are TGTGCCAGCAGTCCCCTACAGCCAAATTCACCCCTCCACTTT.

This chain links TRBV7-2 with TRBJ2-1; 9 nucleotides line up with TRBD2. The CDR3 contains 18 residues. Germline assignment: CDR1 SGHTA and CDR2 FQGNSA. The trim removed 2 bases at V and 2 bases at J, leaving 10 bases unmatched. CDR3 protein: CASSLHHNLAGAYNEQFF. For the CDR3, the DNA is TGTGCCAGCAGCTTACACCACAATTTAGCGGGAGCCTACAATGAGCAGTTCTTC.

The V gene is TRBV5-5, the J gene TRBJ2-3; TRBD1 matches at 8 bases. Trimming at V came to 2 bases and at J to 4 bases, leaving 6 bases not matched to a gene. CDR3 length equals 15 residues. The V gene's germline CDR1 is SGHKS and CDR2 YYEKEE (reference sequence). The CDR3 sequence: CASSLKQGAADTQYF. CDR3 DNA sequence: TGTGCCAGCAGCTTAAAGCAGGGGGCTGCAGATACGCAGTATTTT.

This chain uses TRBV30 with TRBJ2-5; TRBD2 matches 9 bases. This CDR3 region has 13 residues. V lost 8 bases and J lost 5; bases outside the gene matches: 9. CDR1 and CDR2 (germline): GTSNPN, SVGIG (reference sequence). This chain's CDR3 is CARHSGRIETQYF. DNA of the CDR3: TGTGCCCGCCATAGCGGGAGAATCGAGACCCAGTACTTC. The variable domain in full, with the rest retrieved from reference TRBV30 and TRBJ2-5, is SQTIHQWPATLVQPVGSPLSLECTVEGTSNPNLYWYRQAAGRGLQLLFYSVGIGQISSEVPQNLSASRPQDRQFILSSKKLLLSDSGFYLCARHSGRIETQYFGPGTRLLVL.

This sequence joins TRBV3-1 (or the pseudogene TRBV3-2) and TRBJ2-7; 8 nucleotides agree with TRBD1. The V gene's germline CDR1 is LGHDT and CDR2 YNNKEL (reference sequence). The CDR3 spans 15 residues. Unmatched junction bases numbered 9, after V lost 5 bases and J lost 3 bases. The CDR3 DNA reads as TGTGCCAGCAGCGAACGGACAGGGCCCCTCTACGAGCAGTACTTC. This codes for CASSERTGPLYEQYF.

This clone has a handful of counts. The DNA for the CDR3 is TGTGCCAGTAACGGACTGGATACGCAGTATTTT. It is translated as CASNGLDTQYF. The chain combines TRBV19 with TRBJ2-3; possibly TRBD2 for D (5 bases). This CDR3 region has 11 residues. From germline, CDR1 is LNHDA and CDR2 SQIVND (reference sequence). The V gene lost 7 bases and the J gene lost 6 bases, with 8 bases spanning the gap. Looking up the rest from reference TRBV19 and TRBJ2-3 gives the full variable domain: DGGITQSPKYLFRKEGQNVTLSCEQNLNHDAMYWYRQDPGQGLRLIYYSQIVNDFQKGDIAEGYSVSREKKESFPLTVTSAQKNPTAFYLCASNGLDTQYFGPGTRLTVL.

J is TRBJ1-1 and V is TRBV6-1, with 8 bases aligning to TRBD1. The CDR3 extends over 15 amino acids. J was trimmed by 4 bases and V by 2 bases; bases with no gene match: 6. Germline CDR1 MNHNS, CDR2 SASEGT. Here the CDR3 DNA reads TGTGCCAGCAGTGAACAGGACAGGGTAGCCACTGAAGCTTTCTTT. Its protein product is CASSEQDRVATEAFF.

V is TRBV12-3 or TRBV12-4 and J is TRBJ1-2; D is ambiguous. The CDR3 totals 11 residues. V was shortened by 3 bases and J by 7 bases, with 6 bases between the two germline ends. This CDR3 reads CASSFSGGYTF. In DNA form, the CDR3 reads TGTGCCAGCAGTTTTAGTGGTGGCTACACCTTC.

This clone was detected once. V gene TRBV28 combines with J gene TRBJ1-4; D unresolved. Looked up from germline, CDR1 is MDHEN and CDR2 is SYDVKM. Deletions cut 5 bases from V and 0 bases from J, with 7 bases between. This CDR3 is 14 amino acids long. The CDR3: CASSISATNEKLFF. The CDR3 DNA sequence: TGTGCCAGCAGTATTTCTGCAACTAATGAAAAACTGTTTTTT.

The chain recombines TRBV5-8 with TRBJ2-7; D might be TRBD1 (5 bases). Germline V gene lookup returns CDR1 SGHTS and CDR2 YDEGEE. The CDR3 loop spans 13 amino acids. The germline V and J ends were trimmed by 6 bases and 3 bases, with 13 bases remaining between them. The CDR3 DNA sequence: TGTGCCAGCACCAGGGATACCTACTACGAGCAGTACTTC. Encoded protein: CASTRDTYYEQYF.

This chain uses TRBV4-3 with TRBJ2-2, with 10 bases matching TRBD1. The V and J ends lost 4 bases and 3 bases, in that order; junction bases with no gene match: 8. Germline CDR1 and CDR2: LGHNA and YSLEER. This CDR3 has 17 residues. The CDR3 loop reads CASSRPGQGYDTGELFF. As DNA, the CDR3 is TGCGCCAGCAGCCGCCCGGGACAGGGGTATGACACCGGGGAGCTGTTTTTT.

This clone was seen once. The V gene is TRBV10-3, the J gene TRBJ2-2; 13 nucleotides match TRBD2. This CDR3 has 16 amino acids. Germline trimming cut 5 bases from V and 6 bases from J; bases unmatched to any gene: 6. The germline CDR1 and CDR2 sequences are ENHRY and SYGVKD. The CDR3 reads CAISSTSGRAAGELFF. For the CDR3, the DNA is TGTGCCATCAGTAGTACTAGCGGGAGGGCCGCCGGGGAGCTGTTTTTT.

In DNA form, the CDR3 reads TGCGCCAGCAGCCCCCTTGACGGGGGACTACCCCAAGCCAAAAACATTCAGTACTTC. This gives the protein CASSPLDGGLPQAKNIQYF. The chain is built from TRBV5-1 and TRBJ2-4, with TRBD2 matching over 7 bases. The germline CDR1 and CDR2 sequences are SGHRS and YFSETQ. The CDR3 sequence is 19 residues long. With V trimmed by 4 bases and J by 0 bases, 16 bases remained unmatched. Complete variable domain (other parts from reference TRBV5-1 and TRBJ2-4): KAGVTQTPRYLIKTRGQQVTLSCSPISGHRSVSWYQQTPGQGLQFLFEYFSETQRNKGNFPGRFSGRQFSNSRSEMNVSTLELGDSALYLCASSPLDGGLPQAKNIQYFGAGTRLSVL.